The T cell receptor beta chain described here comes from a study of blood T cells in healthy people across ages. Findings and caveats of the study: Diversity was estimated from one million T cells, and these estimates were considered underestimates. Researchers said unsorted PBMCs prevented a conclusive naive versus antigen-experienced comparison.

With a J-beta primer mix and a sample-barcoded 5' primer, a second PCR ran roughly 6 to 11 cycles. From the 5' RACE reads, TCRdb called clonotypes with MiXCR, one entry per CDR3 protein. Among fewer than 700,000 distinct CDR3 sequences listed, around 41% were seen once. Healthy Caucasian individuals from Russia aged about 6 to 95 were enrolled as donors. Total RNA was isolated from each sample in quantities of at least 6 micrograms. Germline V gene lookup returns CDR1 DFQATT and CDR2 SNEGSKA (reference sequence). This CDR3 has 13 residues. Trimming left V 5 bases short and J 8 bases short, with 13 bases between. Concerning this clonotype itself: Its specificity is not known.

The chain employs TRBV20-1 and TRBJ1-6; maybe TRBD1 (6 bases). The sequence derives from a man older than 75 in good health. The source material was blood. As DNA, the CDR3 is TGCAGTGCTCTGAGGGGGGGGGATTCACCCCTCCACTTT. Protein product: CSALRGGDSPLHF.